This TCR beta chain was recorded in a study of blood T cell repertoires in COVID-19. Study summary: Samples representing acute and convalescent COVID-19 were sourced from the United States, Italy and Spain. PBMCs, B-cell-depleted T cells, or T cells provided the cDNA or gDNA that made up the material.

The authors' processing: Cell counts per sample came from amplifying reference gene primers. The method was immunoSEQ multiplex PCR; TCRdb's version includes in-frame clones alone and lacks a portion of them. V, J and clone size were drawn from that table, and D and trimming were deduced from the DNA. In the table there are over 400,000 clones, around 86% of which are singletons. CDR1 and CDR2 from the germline V gene are LGHDT and YNNKEL (reference sequence). The CDR3 covers 17 residues. Trimming at V came to 0 bases and at J to 5 bases, leaving 11 bases not matched to a gene. Sequenced: peripheral blood. This TCR came from a woman in her twenties or thirties with active or convalescent COVID-19. The gene calls are TRBV3-1 (or the pseudogene TRBV3-2) and TRBJ2-7, with 9 bases that match TRBD1. The CDR3 sequence: CASSQDGWGQGLDEQYF. The CDR3 DNA sequence: TGTGCCAGCAGCCAAGATGGATGGGGACAGGGTCTGGACGAGCAGTACTTC.